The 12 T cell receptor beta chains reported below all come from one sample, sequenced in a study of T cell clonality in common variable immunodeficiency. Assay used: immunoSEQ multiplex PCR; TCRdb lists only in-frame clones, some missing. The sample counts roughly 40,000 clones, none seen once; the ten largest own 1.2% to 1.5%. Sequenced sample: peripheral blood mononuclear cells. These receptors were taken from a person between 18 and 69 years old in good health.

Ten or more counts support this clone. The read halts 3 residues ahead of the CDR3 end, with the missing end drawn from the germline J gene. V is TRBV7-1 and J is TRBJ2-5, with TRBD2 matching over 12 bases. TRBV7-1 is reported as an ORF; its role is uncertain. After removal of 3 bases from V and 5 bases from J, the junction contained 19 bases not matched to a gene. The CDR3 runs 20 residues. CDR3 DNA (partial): TGTGCCAGCAGCTCCCAGGGGATACGGCTAGCGGGAGGGAAGATGGAGACC. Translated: CASSSQGIRLAGGKMET. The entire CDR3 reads CASSSQGIRLAGGKMETQYF.

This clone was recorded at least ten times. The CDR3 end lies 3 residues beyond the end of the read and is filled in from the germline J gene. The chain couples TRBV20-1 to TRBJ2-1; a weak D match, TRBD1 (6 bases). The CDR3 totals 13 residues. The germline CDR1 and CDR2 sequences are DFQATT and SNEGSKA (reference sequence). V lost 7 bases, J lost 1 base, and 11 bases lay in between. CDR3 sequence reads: CSVIQGSYNEQFF. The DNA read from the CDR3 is TGCAGTGTCATACAGGGATCCTACAATGAG.

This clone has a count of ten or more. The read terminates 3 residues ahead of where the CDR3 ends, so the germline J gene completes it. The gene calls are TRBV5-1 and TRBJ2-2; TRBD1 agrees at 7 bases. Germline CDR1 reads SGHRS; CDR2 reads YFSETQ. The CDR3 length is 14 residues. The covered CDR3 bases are TGCGCCAGCAGCTGGACAGGACTTAATGAAAAG. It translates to CASSWTGLNEK. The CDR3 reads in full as CASSWTGLNEKLFF. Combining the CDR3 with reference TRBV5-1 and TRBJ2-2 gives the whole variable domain KAGVTQTPRYLIKTRGQQVTLSCSPISGHRSVSWYQQTPGQGLQFLFEYFSETQRNKGNFPGRFSGRQFSNSRSEMNVSTLELGDSALYLCASSWTGLNEKLFFGEGSRLTVL.

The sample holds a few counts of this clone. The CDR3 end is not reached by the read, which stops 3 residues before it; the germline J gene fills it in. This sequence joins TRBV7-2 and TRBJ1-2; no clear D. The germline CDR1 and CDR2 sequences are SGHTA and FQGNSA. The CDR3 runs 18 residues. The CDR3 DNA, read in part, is TGTGCCAGCAGCTTAGCTTTCGGACTAGCGGGCCTCTCCTACGAC. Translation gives CASSLAFGLAGLSYD. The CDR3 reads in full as CASSLAFGLAGLSYDYTF.

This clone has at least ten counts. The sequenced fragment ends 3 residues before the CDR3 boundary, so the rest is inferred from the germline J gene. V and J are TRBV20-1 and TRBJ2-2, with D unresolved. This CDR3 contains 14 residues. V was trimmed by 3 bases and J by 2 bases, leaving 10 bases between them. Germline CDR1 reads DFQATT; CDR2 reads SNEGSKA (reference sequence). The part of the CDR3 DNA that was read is TGCAGTGCTAGGTCCGGGTACAACACCGGGGAG. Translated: CSARSGYNTGE. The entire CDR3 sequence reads CSARSGYNTGELFF.

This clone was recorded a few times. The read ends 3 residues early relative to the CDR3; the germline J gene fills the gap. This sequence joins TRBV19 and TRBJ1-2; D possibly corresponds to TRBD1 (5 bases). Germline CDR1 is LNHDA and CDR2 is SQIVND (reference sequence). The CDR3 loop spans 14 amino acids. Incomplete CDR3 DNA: TGTGCCAGTAGCCCCAAAGCGGGGCTCAATGAC. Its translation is CASSPKAGLND. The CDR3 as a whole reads CASSPKAGLNDYTF.

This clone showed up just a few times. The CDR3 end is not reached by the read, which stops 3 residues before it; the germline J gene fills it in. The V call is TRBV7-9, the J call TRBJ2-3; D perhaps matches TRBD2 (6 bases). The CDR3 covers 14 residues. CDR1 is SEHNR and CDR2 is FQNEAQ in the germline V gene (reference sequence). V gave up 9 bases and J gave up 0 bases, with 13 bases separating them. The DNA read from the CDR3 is TGTGCCAGTAGGGCGGGGACTAGCACAGATACG. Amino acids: CASRAGTSTDT. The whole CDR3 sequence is CASRAGTSTDTQYF.

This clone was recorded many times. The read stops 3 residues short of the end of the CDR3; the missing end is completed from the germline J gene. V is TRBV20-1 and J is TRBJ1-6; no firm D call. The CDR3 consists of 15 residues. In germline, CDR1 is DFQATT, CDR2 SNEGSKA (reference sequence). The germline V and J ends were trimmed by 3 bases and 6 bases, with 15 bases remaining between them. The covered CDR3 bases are TGCAGTGCTAGTTCTCAGGAGGTGCGTAATTCACCC. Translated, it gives CSASSQEVRNSP. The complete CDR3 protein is CSASSQEVRNSPLHF.

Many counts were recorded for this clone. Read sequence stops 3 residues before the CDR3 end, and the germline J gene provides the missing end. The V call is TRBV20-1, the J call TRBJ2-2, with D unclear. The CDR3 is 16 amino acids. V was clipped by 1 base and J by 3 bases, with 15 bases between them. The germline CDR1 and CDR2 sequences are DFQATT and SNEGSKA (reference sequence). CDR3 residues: CSARAPEKGDTGELFF. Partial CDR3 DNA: TGCAGTGCTAGAGCCCCCGAAAAGGGTGACACCGGGGAG.

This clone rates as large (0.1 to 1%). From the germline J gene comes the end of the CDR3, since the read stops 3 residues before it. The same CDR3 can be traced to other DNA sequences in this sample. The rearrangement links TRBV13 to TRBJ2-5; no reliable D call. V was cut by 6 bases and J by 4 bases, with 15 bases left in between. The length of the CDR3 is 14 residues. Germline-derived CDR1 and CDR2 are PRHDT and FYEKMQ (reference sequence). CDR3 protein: CASSPGRGGETQYF. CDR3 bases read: TGTGCCAGCAGTCCCGGTCGCGGCGGAGAGACC.

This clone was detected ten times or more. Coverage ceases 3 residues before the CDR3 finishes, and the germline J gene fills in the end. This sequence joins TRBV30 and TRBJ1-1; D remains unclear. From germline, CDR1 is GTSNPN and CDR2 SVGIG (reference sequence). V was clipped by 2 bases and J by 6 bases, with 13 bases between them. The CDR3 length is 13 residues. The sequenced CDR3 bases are TGTGCCTGGAGTAGCCCGGGTTTACCTGAA. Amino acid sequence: CAWSSPGLPE. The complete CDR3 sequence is CAWSSPGLPEAFF. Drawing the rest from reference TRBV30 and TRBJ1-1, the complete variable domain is SQTIHQWPATLVQPVGSPLSLECTVEGTSNPNLYWYRQAAGRGLQLLFYSVGIGQISSEVPQNLSASRPQDRQFILSSKKLLLSDSGFYLCAWSSPGLPEAFFGQGTRLTVV.

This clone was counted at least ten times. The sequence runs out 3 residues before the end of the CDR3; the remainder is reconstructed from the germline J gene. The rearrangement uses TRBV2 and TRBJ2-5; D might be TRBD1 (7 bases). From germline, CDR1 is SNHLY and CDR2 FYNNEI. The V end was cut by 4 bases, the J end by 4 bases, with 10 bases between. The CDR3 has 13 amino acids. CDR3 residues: CASSGQGGETQYF. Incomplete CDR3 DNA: TGTGCCAGCAGTGGTCAGGGGGGAGAGACC.